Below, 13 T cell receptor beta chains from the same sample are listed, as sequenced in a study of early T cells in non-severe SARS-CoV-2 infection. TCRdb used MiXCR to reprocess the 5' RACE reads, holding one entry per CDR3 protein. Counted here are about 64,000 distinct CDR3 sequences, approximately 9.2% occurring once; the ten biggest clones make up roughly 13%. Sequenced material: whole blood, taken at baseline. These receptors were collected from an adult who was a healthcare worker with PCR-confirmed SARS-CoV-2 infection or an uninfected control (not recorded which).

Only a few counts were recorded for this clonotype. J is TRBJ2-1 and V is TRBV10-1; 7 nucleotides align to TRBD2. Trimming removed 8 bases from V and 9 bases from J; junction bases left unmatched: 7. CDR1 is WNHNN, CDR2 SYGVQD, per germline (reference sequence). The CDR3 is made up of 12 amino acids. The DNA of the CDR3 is TGCGCCAGCTGTAGCGGGCCGAGTGAGCAGTTCTTC. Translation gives CASCSGPSEQFF.

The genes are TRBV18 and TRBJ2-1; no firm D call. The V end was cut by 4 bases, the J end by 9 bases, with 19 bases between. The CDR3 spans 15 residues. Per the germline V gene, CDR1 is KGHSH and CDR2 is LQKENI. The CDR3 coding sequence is TGTGCCAGCTCACGACCGACAATAGATTCGGGTGAGCAGTTCTTC. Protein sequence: CASSRPTIDSGEQFF.

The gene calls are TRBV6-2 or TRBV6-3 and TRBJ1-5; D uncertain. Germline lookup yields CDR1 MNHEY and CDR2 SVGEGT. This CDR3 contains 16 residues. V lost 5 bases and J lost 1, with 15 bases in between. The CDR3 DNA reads TGTGCCAGCAGTGCGTCTCTCGGGGTAAGCAATCAGCCCCAGCATTTT. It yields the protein CASSASLGVSNQPQHF.

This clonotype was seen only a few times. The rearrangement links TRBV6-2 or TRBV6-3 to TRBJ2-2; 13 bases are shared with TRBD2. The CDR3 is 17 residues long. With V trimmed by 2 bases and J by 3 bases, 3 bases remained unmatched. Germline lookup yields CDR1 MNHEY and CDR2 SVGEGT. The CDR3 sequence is CASSYTSGRADTGELFF. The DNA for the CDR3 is TGTGCCAGCAGTTACACTAGCGGGAGGGCCGACACCGGGGAGCTGTTTTTT.

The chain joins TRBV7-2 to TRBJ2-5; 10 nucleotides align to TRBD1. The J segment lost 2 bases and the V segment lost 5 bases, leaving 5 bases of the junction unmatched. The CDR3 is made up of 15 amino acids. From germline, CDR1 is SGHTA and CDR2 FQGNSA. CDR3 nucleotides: TGTGCCAGCAGCCGGGACAGGGGCCAACAAGAGACCCAGTACTTC. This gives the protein CASSRDRGQQETQYF.

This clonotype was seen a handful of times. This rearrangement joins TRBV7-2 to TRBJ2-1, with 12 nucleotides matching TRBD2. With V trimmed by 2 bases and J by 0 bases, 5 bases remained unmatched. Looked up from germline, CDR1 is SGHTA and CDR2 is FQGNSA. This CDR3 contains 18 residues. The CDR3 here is CASSLRKTSGSSYNEQFF. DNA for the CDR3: TGTGCCAGCAGCTTAAGGAAGACTAGCGGGAGCTCCTACAATGAGCAGTTCTTC.

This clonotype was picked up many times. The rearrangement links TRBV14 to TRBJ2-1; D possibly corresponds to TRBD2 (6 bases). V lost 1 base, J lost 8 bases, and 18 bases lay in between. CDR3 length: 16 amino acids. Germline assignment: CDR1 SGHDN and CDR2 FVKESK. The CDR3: CASSQVGTSSWYEQFF. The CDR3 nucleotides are TGTGCCAGCAGCCAAGTAGGGACTTCATCCTGGTATGAGCAGTTCTTC.

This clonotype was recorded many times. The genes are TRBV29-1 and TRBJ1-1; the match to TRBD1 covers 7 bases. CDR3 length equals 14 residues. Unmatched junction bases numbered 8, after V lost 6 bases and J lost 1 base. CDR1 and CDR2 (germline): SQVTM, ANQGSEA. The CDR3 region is CSVRGWTGNTEAFF. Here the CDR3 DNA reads TGCAGCGTCCGGGGCTGGACAGGGAACACTGAAGCTTTCTTT.

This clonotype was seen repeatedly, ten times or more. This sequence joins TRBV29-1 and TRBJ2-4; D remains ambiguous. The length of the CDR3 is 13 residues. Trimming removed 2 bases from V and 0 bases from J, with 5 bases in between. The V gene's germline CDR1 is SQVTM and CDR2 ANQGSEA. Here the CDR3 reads CSVELGAKNIQYF. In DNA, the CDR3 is TGCAGCGTTGAACTGGGAGCCAAAAACATTCAGTACTTC.

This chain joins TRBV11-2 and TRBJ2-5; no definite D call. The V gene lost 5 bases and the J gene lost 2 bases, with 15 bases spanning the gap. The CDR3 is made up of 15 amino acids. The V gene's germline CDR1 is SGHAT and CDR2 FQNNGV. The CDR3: CASSELWTLQETQYF. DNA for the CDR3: TGTGCCAGCAGCGAACTCTGGACCTTGCAAGAGACCCAGTACTTC.

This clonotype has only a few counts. For the CDR3, the DNA is TGTGCCAGCAGTTGGGGTACTTCCTACGAGCAGTACTTC. Translating gives CASSWGTSYEQYF. V is TRBV6-2 or TRBV6-3 and J is TRBJ2-7, with D hard to call. Looked up from germline, CDR1 is MNHEY and CDR2 is SVGEGT. This CDR3 region has 13 residues. The V gene lost 4 bases and the J gene lost 1 base, with 8 bases spanning the gap.

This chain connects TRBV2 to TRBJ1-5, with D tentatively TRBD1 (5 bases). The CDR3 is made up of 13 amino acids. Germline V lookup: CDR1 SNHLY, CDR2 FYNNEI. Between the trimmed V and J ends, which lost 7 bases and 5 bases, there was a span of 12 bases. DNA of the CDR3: TGTGCCAGCACCCCGGGGGGTCATCAGCCCCAGCATTTT. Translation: CASTPGGHQPQHF.

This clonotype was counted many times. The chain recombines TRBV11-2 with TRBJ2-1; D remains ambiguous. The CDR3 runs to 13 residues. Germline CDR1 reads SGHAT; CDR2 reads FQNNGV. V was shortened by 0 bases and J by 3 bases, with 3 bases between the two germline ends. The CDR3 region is CASSLELYNEQFF. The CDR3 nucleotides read TGTGCCAGCAGCTTAGAACTCTACAATGAGCAGTTCTTC.